This T cell receptor beta chain was obtained from a study of spatial heterogeneity in lung cancer. Time point reported: sample taken at primary tumor resection. Unsorted whole RNA samples from tumor, nontumor lung or frozen PBMC were sequenced. TCR cDNA molecules each had a unique molecular identifier. TCRdb passed the 5' RACE reads through MiXCR, listing each CDR3 protein once. The sample includes 45,000 to 55,000 distinct CDR3 sequences, approximately 5% seen only once; the top ten take 11%. The study's findings and limits: Compared with follow-up, resection was when ubiquitous expanded tumor TCRs appeared in blood more.

This clonotype was detected ten times or more. Its antigen is currently unknown. Here the sequenced sample was PBMCs, taken at surgery. The TCR sequence derives from a male donor with early-stage non-small cell lung cancer.

CDR3 in amino acids: CASSLDRSYEQYF. The CDR3 nucleotides read TGCGCCAGCAGCTTGGACCGCTCCTACGAGCAGTACTTC. The gene calls are TRBV5-1 and TRBJ2-7, with unresolved D. Trimming took off 0 bases at V and 0 bases at J, with 4 bases between the two ends. The CDR3 has 13 amino acids. Germline V gene sequence: CDR1 SGHRS, CDR2 YFSETQ.